This T cell receptor beta chain appears in the sequencing data of a study of CXCR3-negative and CXCR3-positive naive CD8 T cells. Study-level results: Naive cells that were CXCR3-negative or CXCR3-positive used TRBV-TRBJ genes alike, while memory cells diverged. Much lower diversity was found in memory CD8+ cells, while both naive subsets had comparably high diversity. A higher hydrophobicity marked the TRB CDR3s of CXCR3-positive naive cells versus CXCR3-negative naive cells. Researchers report CXCR3 expression partially decreased after cryopreservation, with fresh PBMCs used in most assays.

The study made its TRB cDNA libraries by 5' RACE, adding UMI labels. TCRdb reprocessed the 5' RACE reads, with one entry per CDR3 protein and no DNA. This sample's table has fewer than 140,000 distinct CDR3 sequences. The CDR3 runs to 15 residues. Germline V gene lookup returns CDR1 LGHDT and CDR2 YNNKEL (reference sequence). As to this clonotype: As yet, its antigen is unknown.

The J gene is TRBJ1-5, the V gene TRBV3-1; the D gene TCRdb calls, TRBD1, cannot be checked with no DNA. The clonotype was recovered from a human donor in good health. Some clones in this sample may be carry-over from other donors' samples. Sequencing was done on a sample of naive CXCR3+ CD8+ T cells from blood. Stated subset: CD45RO-CCR7+CD27+CD95- naive CD8+ T cells expressing CXCR3 (TNR3+). CDR3 residues: CASSQDQGPHEPQHF.